Listed below are T cell receptor beta chains from one sample, sequenced in a study of blood T cell repertoires in COVID-19. TCRdb's table, derived via immunoSEQ multiplex PCR, lists solely in-frame clones and lacks some. This sample has some 70,000 clones; approximately 90% occur once, and the top ten carry about 7%. Sequenced: peripheral blood. The receptors come from a woman aged 80 or over with active COVID-19. Each CDR3 is given with its conserved first and last residue. D genes are given only for firm matches. Clone size appears in some rows only: once, few, many, or a class for an expanded clone.

NA,TRBJ2-1,NA,TRBV7-8,TGTGCCAGCAGCTTAGGACAGGCGGCAAACAATGAGCAGTTCTTC,CASSLGQAANNEQFF
NA,TRBJ2-7,few,TRBV7-9,TGTGCCAGCAGCTTAGCCCCCTCCGAGCAGTACTTC,CASSLAPSEQYF
NA,TRBJ1-6,NA,TRBV1,TGCACCAGCAGCCAAGATCGTTCAGGGTCCTTTAATTCACCCCTCCACTTT,CTSSQDRSGSFNSPLHF
TRBD1,TRBJ1-2,NA,TRBV7-2,TGTGCCAGCAGCTTGGGGGTCTCGACAGGGGGCTATGGCTACACCTTC,CASSLGVSTGGYGYTF
NA,TRBJ1-1,NA,TRBV27,TGTGCCAGTAGGGACATCTTGAACACTGAAGCTTTCTTT,CASRDILNTEAFF
NA,TRBJ2-1,NA,TRBV10-3,TGTGCCATCAGTGAGATATACAATGAGCAGTTCTTC,CAISEIYNEQFF
TRBD2,TRBJ2-7,NA,TRBV7-9,TGTGCCAGCAGCTTAGGAACGGCCAGCGGGAGTTTCGGCGAGCAGTACTTC,CASSLGTASGSFGEQYF
NA,TRBJ1-4,NA,TRBV28,TGTGCCAGCAGTCCCATGGGCCAGGGTATTGAAAAACTGTTTTTT,CASSPMGQGIEKLFF
NA,TRBJ1-5,NA,TRBV4-3,TGCGCCAGCAGCCAAGATTGGGCCGGGGTTCAGCCCCAGCATTTT,CASSQDWAGVQPQHF
NA,TRBJ2-3,NA,TRBV6-5,TGTGCCAGCAGTCATCGCTTAGCAGCCGATACGCAGTATTTT,CASSHRLAADTQYF
NA,TRBJ2-6,NA,TRBV5-1,TGCGCCAGCAGCTCTCCCGGGGGGGCCAACGTCCTGACTTTC,CASSSPGGANVLTF
NA,TRBJ2-3,NA,TRBV3-1/TRBV3-2,TGTGCCAGCAGCCAAGATGCGGTGTGGGATACGCAGTATTTT,CASSQDAVWDTQYF
NA,TRBJ1-5,NA,TRBV5-6,TGTGCCAGCACCCGGAGGGGCGCCAATCAGCCCCAGCATTTT,CASTRRGANQPQHF
NA,TRBJ1-2,NA,TRBV10-3,TGTGCCATCAGTCCGGTGGGCAGCCAGGGCTACACCTTC,CAISPVGSQGYTF
NA,TRBJ2-1,NA,TRBV6-2/TRBV6-3,TGTGCCAGCAGTCCGGACTGGGTCGGGGAGCAGTTCTTC,CASSPDWVGEQFF
NA,TRBJ2-5,NA,TRBV10-3,TGTGCCATCAGTCAGACTAGTGGGGAGACCCAGTACTTC,CAISQTSGETQYF
TRBD2,TRBJ2-1,once,TRBV7-9,TGTGCCAGCAGCTCCCGCGGGCGAGCGGGGCTATACAATGAGCAGTTCTTC,CASSSRGRAGLYNEQFF
NA,TRBJ2-1,NA,TRBV28,TGTGCCAGCAATCTTCAAGGTTGGTCCGGGTTGTCCTACAATGAGCAGTTCTTC,CASNLQGWSGLSYNEQFF
NA,TRBJ2-2,few,TRBV6-5,TGTGCCAGCAGACAGAGTAGGGGTTGGACCGGGGAGCTGTTTTTT,CASRQSRGWTGELFF
NA,TRBJ1-5,once,TRBV4-3,TGCGCCAGCAGCCAAGATCTGGCAGGGGCGTATCAGCCCCAGCATTTT,CASSQDLAGAYQPQHF
NA,TRBJ2-7,NA,TRBV29-1,TGCAGCGCCCACGGACTCTCGGACGAGCAGTACTTC,CSAHGLSDEQYF
NA,TRBJ2-5,NA,TRBV2,TGTGCCAGCAGGAGGGGGTCGGAGACCCAGTACTTC,CASRRGSETQYF
TRBD2,TRBJ2-3,NA,TRBV5-5,TGTGCCAGCGGACTAGGTTACACAGATACGCAGTATTTT,CASGLGYTDTQYF
NA,TRBJ2-3,NA,TRBV7-9,TGTGCCAGCAGCTTAGACGGGATAGCGCAAAGCACAGATACGCAGTATTTT,CASSLDGIAQSTDTQYF
NA,TRBJ2-7,NA,TRBV3-1/TRBV3-2,TGTGCCAGCAGCCAGCCCTACCGGGACTCCGCCGCCCACGAGCAGTACTTC,CASSQPYRDSAAHEQYF
NA,TRBJ2-6,NA,TRBV24-1,TGTGCCACCAGACAGGGAGCTGGGGCCAACGTCCTGACTTTC,CATRQGAGANVLTF
NA,TRBJ2-3,NA,TRBV29-1,TGCAGCGTTGAGGGGGCCACAGATACGCAGTATTTT,CSVEGATDTQYF
TRBD1,TRBJ2-5,NA,TRBV5-4,TGTGCCAGCAGCTTTGAACAGGGGAGTGAGACCCAGTACTTC,CASSFEQGSETQYF
TRBD1,TRBJ2-1,once,TRBV28,TGTGCCAGCAGTCCATGGGACAGTAACAATGAGCAGTTCTTC,CASSPWDSNNEQFF
NA,TRBJ2-1,NA,TRBV7-9,TGTGCCAGCAGCTTAGCGGGCTGGAGGGAGCAGTTCTTC,CASSLAGWREQFF
TRBD1,TRBJ2-7,NA,TRBV2,TGTGCCAGCAGCCCCAGGGGGCACAGTGAGCAGTACTTC,CASSPRGHSEQYF
NA,TRBJ2-1,NA,TRBV6-2/TRBV6-3,TGTGCCAGCAGTCCCCAGGACAATGAGCAGTTCTTC,CASSPQDNEQFF
NA,TRBJ1-5,NA,TRBV28,TGTGCCAGCAGTTTATTGGTCTTACAGAGCAATCAGCCCCAGCATTTT,CASSLLVLQSNQPQHF
NA,TRBJ2-3,NA,TRBV18,TGTGCCAGCTCTCGCGGTGACACAGATACGCAGTATTTT,CASSRGDTDTQYF
TRBD1,TRBJ2-7,NA,TRBV4-1,TGCGCCAGCAGCCAAGAATGGGGACAGGGCATGTACTTC,CASSQEWGQGMYF
NA,TRBJ2-3,NA,TRBV6-2/TRBV6-3,TGTGCCAGCAGTTATCGGTCGGCGGCAGATACGCAGTATTTT,CASSYRSAADTQYF
NA,TRBJ1-1,NA,TRBV12-3/TRBV12-4,TGTGCCAGCAGTCGACAGATGAACACTGAAGCTTTCTTT,CASSRQMNTEAFF
TRBD1,TRBJ2-5,NA,TRBV27,TGTGCCAGCTCAGCGACGGGACAGGGGTTTGGGACCCAGTACTTC,CASSATGQGFGTQYF